This is a list of T cell receptor beta chains from one sample in a study of neurological immune-mediated disorders. One entry per CDR3 protein, called by TCRdb with MiXCR from the 5' RACE reads. The sample consists of approximately 25,000 distinct CDR3 sequences, 20% to 25% of them appearing once. Sequencing was done on a sample of PBMCs. The receptors here all came from an older woman in good health. Each CDR3 is given with its conserved first and last residue. A D gene is named only where the DNA matches it firmly. Clone size appears in some rows only: once, few, many, or a class for an expanded clone.

CDR3nt: TGCAGTGCTAGTAGTCTAGCGGGTTCAAATGAGCAGTTCTTC
CDR3aa: CSASSLAGSNEQFF
abundance: many
d_gene: TRBD2
v_gene: TRBV20-1
j_gene: TRBJ2-1

CDR3nt: TGTGCCAACAGCTTGGGAGAGGTGATCTACGAGCAGTACTTC
CDR3aa: CANSLGEVIYEQYF
abundance: NA
d_gene: NA
v_gene: TRBV11-2
j_gene: TRBJ2-7

CDR3nt: TGTGCCAGCAGCTTAGTCGGGGACGAGCAGTACTTC
CDR3aa: CASSLVGDEQYF
abundance: many
d_gene: NA
v_gene: TRBV11-3
j_gene: TRBJ2-7

CDR3nt: TGTGCCACCAGTGAGGACAGTTACAATGAGCAGTTCTTC
CDR3aa: CATSEDSYNEQFF
abundance: many
d_gene: NA
v_gene: TRBV24-1
j_gene: TRBJ2-1

CDR3nt: TGTGCCAGCAGTCCACCGGAGGGAGACGAAAAACTGTTTTTT
CDR3aa: CASSPPEGDEKLFF
abundance: NA
d_gene: NA
v_gene: TRBV3-1
j_gene: TRBJ1-4

CDR3nt: TGTGCCAGCAGCCGGGGACTAGCCAAAAACATTCAGTACTTC
CDR3aa: CASSRGLAKNIQYF
abundance: NA
d_gene: NA
v_gene: TRBV5-6
j_gene: TRBJ2-4

CDR3nt: TGTGCCAGCAGCTTAATGGGACTTACGTACAATGAGCAGTTCTTC
CDR3aa: CASSLMGLTYNEQFF
abundance: NA
d_gene: NA
v_gene: TRBV7-9
j_gene: TRBJ2-1

CDR3nt: TGTGCCAGCAAGGGGACGGTCAATTCACCCCTCCACTTT
CDR3aa: CASKGTVNSPLHF
abundance: many
d_gene: NA
v_gene: TRBV6-5
j_gene: TRBJ1-6

CDR3nt: TGTGCCAGCACCAGGGGTTTAGACGGGGAGCTGTTTTTT
CDR3aa: CASTRGLDGELFF
abundance: NA
d_gene: NA
v_gene: TRBV6-6
j_gene: TRBJ2-2

CDR3nt: TGTGCCAGCAGCCTGGGGGGTCTTCCCTACAATGAGCAGTTCTTC
CDR3aa: CASSLGGLPYNEQFF
abundance: many
d_gene: NA
v_gene: TRBV7-3
j_gene: TRBJ2-1

CDR3nt: TGCGCCAGCAGCTTGGACCGCGCTGCCTACGAGCAGTACTTC
CDR3aa: CASSLDRAAYEQYF
abundance: many
d_gene: NA
v_gene: TRBV5-1
j_gene: TRBJ2-7

CDR3nt: TGCAGTGCTAGAACGACAGGGAACGAGCAGTACTTC
CDR3aa: CSARTTGNEQYF
abundance: NA
d_gene: TRBD1
v_gene: TRBV20-1
j_gene: TRBJ2-7

CDR3nt: TGTGCCAGCAGGCCCACCCCACAGGGAAGGTCGGTTGACGGTCAGCCCCAGCATTTT
CDR3aa: CASRPTPQGRSVDGQPQHF
abundance: many
d_gene: NA
v_gene: TRBV6-2/TRBV6-3
j_gene: TRBJ1-5

CDR3nt: TGTGCCAGCAGTAAAGGACAGGGGACCTACGAGCAGTACTTC
CDR3aa: CASSKGQGTYEQYF
abundance: many
d_gene: TRBD1
v_gene: TRBV12-3/TRBV12-4
j_gene: TRBJ2-7

CDR3nt: TGTGCCAGCAGCTTTCGGGCGGGATCCCCCTACGAGCAGTACTTC
CDR3aa: CASSFRAGSPYEQYF
abundance: many
d_gene: NA
v_gene: TRBV7-8
j_gene: TRBJ2-7

CDR3nt: TGTGCCAGCAGCTTCTTCAGGTACCAAGAGACCCAGTACTTC
CDR3aa: CASSFFRYQETQYF
abundance: NA
d_gene: NA
v_gene: TRBV11-2
j_gene: TRBJ2-5

CDR3nt: TGCGCCAGCAGCTCGGACAGGGACCTTATGAATACGCAGTATTTT
CDR3aa: CASSSDRDLMNTQYF
abundance: NA
d_gene: TRBD1
v_gene: TRBV5-1
j_gene: TRBJ2-3

CDR3nt: TGTGCCAGCAGCTTAGCGGGAGGCTCCTCCTACGAGCAGTACTTC
CDR3aa: CASSLAGGSSYEQYF
abundance: many
d_gene: NA
v_gene: TRBV7-2
j_gene: TRBJ2-7

CDR3nt: TGTGCCAGCAGCGTGGGCTTTCTTAGGCAGGTCTCTGGAAACACCATATATTTT
CDR3aa: CASSVGFLRQVSGNTIYF
abundance: medium-sized
d_gene: NA
v_gene: TRBV5-6
j_gene: TRBJ1-3

CDR3nt: TGCGCCAGTGGGGAGGGGAGCTCCTATAATTCACCCCTCCACTTT
CDR3aa: CASGEGSSYNSPLHF
abundance: many
d_gene: NA
v_gene: TRBV5-1
j_gene: TRBJ1-6

CDR3nt: TGCAGTGCTAGGAGGGCTGGGGACAGGGATTCCTACGAGCAGTACTTC
CDR3aa: CSARRAGDRDSYEQYF
abundance: many
d_gene: TRBD1
v_gene: TRBV20-1
j_gene: TRBJ2-7

CDR3nt: TGTGCCAGCAGTGACCCCCACCGGGACGGTAAAGAGACCCAGTACTTC
CDR3aa: CASSDPHRDGKETQYF
abundance: many
d_gene: NA
v_gene: TRBV25-1
j_gene: TRBJ2-5

CDR3nt: TGTGCCAGCAGTTACCGGGACGGCACAGATACGCAGTATTTT
CDR3aa: CASSYRDGTDTQYF
abundance: few
d_gene: NA
v_gene: TRBV6-2/TRBV6-3
j_gene: TRBJ2-3

CDR3nt: TGTGCCAGCAGCCAGGAGCGGGGGGGATCAGATACGCAGTATTTT
CDR3aa: CASSQERGGSDTQYF
abundance: many
d_gene: TRBD2
v_gene: TRBV4-2
j_gene: TRBJ2-3

CDR3nt: TGCAGTGCTAGGGACAGGGCCACCTACAATGAGCAGTTCTTC
CDR3aa: CSARDRATYNEQFF
abundance: many
d_gene: TRBD1
v_gene: TRBV20-1
j_gene: TRBJ2-1

CDR3nt: TGTGCCAGCAGTCCCATCCAGGGGATAGGAGCAGATACGCAGTATTTT
CDR3aa: CASSPIQGIGADTQYF
abundance: many
d_gene: NA
v_gene: TRBV12-3/TRBV12-4
j_gene: TRBJ2-3

CDR3nt: TGTGCCAGCAGTTTACGCGAGGACACTGAAGCTTTCTTT
CDR3aa: CASSLREDTEAFF
abundance: NA
d_gene: NA
v_gene: TRBV12-3/TRBV12-4
j_gene: TRBJ1-1

CDR3nt: TGTGCCAGCAGCTTAGGAATCGGGACGCGCACTGGGGCCAACGTCCTGACTTTC
CDR3aa: CASSLGIGTRTGANVLTF
abundance: many
d_gene: NA
v_gene: TRBV13
j_gene: TRBJ2-6

CDR3nt: TGTGCCAGCAGCCAAGTCGCCACTGACTATGGCTACACCTTC
CDR3aa: CASSQVATDYGYTF
abundance: medium-sized
d_gene: NA
v_gene: TRBV4-2
j_gene: TRBJ1-2

CDR3nt: TGCGCCAGCAGCTTGGCTAGTTCCACCGGGGAGCTGTTTTTT
CDR3aa: CASSLASSTGELFF
abundance: many
d_gene: NA
v_gene: TRBV5-1
j_gene: TRBJ2-2

CDR3nt: TGCGCCAGTCGACAGTCCCCACAGGGGGTACAAGAGACCCAGTACTTC
CDR3aa: CASRQSPQGVQETQYF
abundance: many
d_gene: TRBD1
v_gene: TRBV5-1
j_gene: TRBJ2-5

CDR3nt: TGCGCCAGCAGCCCTCGGGGACAGGTGAACACTGAAGCTTTCTTT
CDR3aa: CASSPRGQVNTEAFF
abundance: many
d_gene: TRBD1
v_gene: TRBV4-3
j_gene: TRBJ1-1

CDR3nt: TGTGCCAGCAGCTTACAAAACTGGCCCTACGAGCAGTACTTC
CDR3aa: CASSLQNWPYEQYF
abundance: many
d_gene: NA
v_gene: TRBV7-3
j_gene: TRBJ2-7

CDR3nt: TGTGCCAGCAGTGACGACGGACACTCGTTGAGCAATCAGCCCCAGCATTTT
CDR3aa: CASSDDGHSLSNQPQHF
abundance: NA
d_gene: NA
v_gene: TRBV6-6
j_gene: TRBJ1-5

CDR3nt: TGCGCCAGCAGCAGAACCGGGACAGGGGGCTGGAATGAGCAGTTCTTC
CDR3aa: CASSRTGTGGWNEQFF
abundance: NA
d_gene: TRBD1
v_gene: TRBV5-1
j_gene: TRBJ2-1

CDR3nt: TGTGCCAGCAGCCGCCTAGGAGCCGGGGTCGGGGAGCTGTTTTTT
CDR3aa: CASSRLGAGVGELFF
abundance: many
d_gene: NA
v_gene: TRBV11-2
j_gene: TRBJ2-2

CDR3nt: TGTGCCAGCTCCAGACAGGGGGGCGGCAATGAGCAGTTCTTC
CDR3aa: CASSRQGGGNEQFF
abundance: many
d_gene: TRBD1
v_gene: TRBV11-1
j_gene: TRBJ2-1

CDR3nt: TGTGCCAGCAGTGACGGGGATGGCATGCCCCAGCATTTT
CDR3aa: CASSDGDGMPQHF
abundance: NA
d_gene: NA
v_gene: TRBV12-3/TRBV12-4
j_gene: TRBJ1-5

CDR3nt: TGTGCCAGCAGCTTCTTAGCCAATGAGCAGTTCTTC
CDR3aa: CASSFLANEQFF
abundance: many
d_gene: NA
v_gene: TRBV5-6
j_gene: TRBJ2-1

CDR3nt: TGTGCCACCAGCCCCCCGCACCCCCAAGAGACCCAGTACTTC
CDR3aa: CATSPPHPQETQYF
abundance: many
d_gene: NA
v_gene: TRBV15
j_gene: TRBJ2-5

CDR3nt: TGTGCCAGCAGCTCCCGCTCGGAGGGAAGGAGCACAGATACGCAGTATTTT
CDR3aa: CASSSRSEGRSTDTQYF
abundance: NA
d_gene: NA
v_gene: TRBV7-8
j_gene: TRBJ2-3

CDR3nt: TGCAGCGTTGACCGCTACAACACCGGGGAGCTGTTTTTT
CDR3aa: CSVDRYNTGELFF
abundance: many
d_gene: NA
v_gene: TRBV29-1
j_gene: TRBJ2-2

CDR3nt: TGTGCCAGCAGTTACTCAGGGGTGTACGAGCAGTACTTC
CDR3aa: CASSYSGVYEQYF
abundance: many
d_gene: NA
v_gene: TRBV6-5
j_gene: TRBJ2-7

CDR3nt: TGTGCCAGCAGTTACCCGGGTCCGGGGGACTATGGCTACACCTTC
CDR3aa: CASSYPGPGDYGYTF
abundance: many
d_gene: NA
v_gene: TRBV6-6
j_gene: TRBJ1-2

CDR3nt: TGTGCCAGCAGTACGCTGACAGGGCCGTCGTACGAGCAGTACTTC
CDR3aa: CASSTLTGPSYEQYF
abundance: many
d_gene: TRBD1
v_gene: TRBV6-5
j_gene: TRBJ2-7

CDR3nt: TGTGCCAGCAGCTTCGGACTAGACCTGAGCACAGATACGCAGTATTTT
CDR3aa: CASSFGLDLSTDTQYF
abundance: many
d_gene: TRBD2
v_gene: TRBV7-9
j_gene: TRBJ2-3

CDR3nt: TGTGCCAGCTCACCAAAGGCGGAGACCCAGTACTTC
CDR3aa: CASSPKAETQYF
abundance: many
d_gene: NA
v_gene: TRBV18
j_gene: TRBJ2-5

CDR3nt: TGCGCCAGCAGCCCTGGCCCCGGGACAGGCACCGGGGCCCTCCACTTT
CDR3aa: CASSPGPGTGTGALHF
abundance: many
d_gene: TRBD1
v_gene: TRBV5-1
j_gene: TRBJ1-6

CDR3nt: TGTGCCAGCAGCGGTCAGGGGCCATCCTACGAGAAGTACTTC
CDR3aa: CASSGQGPSYEKYF
abundance: NA
d_gene: NA
v_gene: TRBV7-2
j_gene: TRBJ2-7

CDR3nt: TGTGCCAGCAGCCAGGCCCCTAGTTGGTCGGAGACCCAGTACTTC
CDR3aa: CASSQAPSWSETQYF
abundance: NA
d_gene: NA
v_gene: TRBV5-5
j_gene: TRBJ2-5

CDR3nt: TGCGCCAGCAAACAGGGCTCCGCCACTGAAGCTTTCTTT
CDR3aa: CASKQGSATEAFF
abundance: many
d_gene: NA
v_gene: TRBV5-1
j_gene: TRBJ1-1

CDR3nt: TGTGCCAGCAGTTACGGACGGGCCCAAGGAGATACGCAGTATTTT
CDR3aa: CASSYGRAQGDTQYF
abundance: many
d_gene: NA
v_gene: TRBV6-2/TRBV6-3
j_gene: TRBJ2-3

CDR3nt: TGTGCCAGCAGCTTAGACGTGTCCGGGGCCAACGTCCTGACTTTC
CDR3aa: CASSLDVSGANVLTF
abundance: many
d_gene: NA
v_gene: TRBV7-9
j_gene: TRBJ2-6

CDR3nt: TGTGCCAGCCGGGCGGACCCCTACGAGCAGTACTTC
CDR3aa: CASRADPYEQYF
abundance: many
d_gene: NA
v_gene: TRBV6-5
j_gene: TRBJ2-7

CDR3nt: TGCGCCAGCAGCCCCCTGGGACTAGCGGGGGCAGAGCAGTTCTTC
CDR3aa: CASSPLGLAGAEQFF
abundance: NA
d_gene: TRBD2
v_gene: TRBV4-3
j_gene: TRBJ2-1

CDR3nt: TGTGCCAGCAGCTTAGGGGGGGGGCCTGGAGGAAGTGGTATCTACAATGAGCAGTTCTTC
CDR3aa: CASSLGGGPGGSGIYNEQFF
abundance: few
d_gene: NA
v_gene: TRBV7-2
j_gene: TRBJ2-1

CDR3nt: TGTGCCAGCAGTATCATAGCGGGTCATCTAGCCTACAATGAGCAGTTCTTC
CDR3aa: CASSIIAGHLAYNEQFF
abundance: NA
d_gene: TRBD2
v_gene: TRBV28
j_gene: TRBJ2-1